A selection of T cell receptor beta chains follows, all from one sample in a study of shared clonotypes between healthy human individuals. Using immunoSEQ multiplex PCR, the repertoire was profiled, and TCRdb retains in-frame clones only, with some absent. The repertoire includes hundreds of thousands of clones, around 76% of them detected once, and 12% sits in the top ten. The sequencing sample was made of PBMCs. These receptors all come from a woman between 40 and 55 years old in good health. Some clones in this sample may be carry-over from other donors' samples. Each CDR3 is given with its conserved first and last residue. The D gene is left open where the match is weak. Clone size is not always given. Where it is, it says once, few, many or a class for expanded clones.

v_gene	j_gene	abundance	d_gene	CDR3aa	CDR3nt
TRBV11-2	TRBJ2-5	-	-	CASSPSGGIETQYF	TGTGCCAGCAGCCCTAGTGGGGGAATAGAGACCCAGTACTTC
TRBV20-1	TRBJ2-5	once	-	CSGREWETQYF	TGCAGTGGAAGGGAGTGGGAGACCCAGTACTTC
TRBV23-1	TRBJ2-7	-	-	CASPFLITGLLYEQYF	TGCGCCAGCCCTTTCCTGATTACAGGGTTGCTCTACGAGCAGTACTTC
TRBV5-1	TRBJ2-3	-	TRBD2	CASSLGLAGTDTQYF	TGCGCCAGCAGTCTCGGACTAGCGGGCACAGATACGCAGTATTTT
TRBV18	TRBJ1-2	-	-	CASSRGEDGYTF	TGTGCCAGCTCACGGGGGGAGGACGGCTACACCTTC
TRBV30	TRBJ2-2	many	-	CAWSDRRVGELFF	TGTGCCTGGAGTGACCGGCGTGTCGGGGAGCTGTTTTTT
TRBV9	TRBJ2-3	once	-	CASSGQKGLLDTDTQYF	TGTGCCAGCAGCGGTCAAAAGGGACTGTTGGACACAGATACGCAGTATTTT
TRBV7-9	TRBJ2-1	-	-	CASSLARSSYNEQFF	TGTGCCAGCAGCTTAGCCAGGAGCTCCTACAATGAGCAGTTCTTC
TRBV19	TRBJ1-2	-	TRBD1	CASSMSTGSNNYGYTF	TGTGCCAGTAGTATGTCGACAGGGTCTAATAACTATGGCTACACCTTC
TRBV27	TRBJ2-2	-	TRBD1	CASSSTGFGELFF	TGTGCCAGCAGTTCGACAGGGTTCGGGGAGCTGTTTTTT
TRBV5-6	TRBJ1-1	-	TRBD1	CASSFGTGRNTEAFF	TGTGCCAGCAGCTTTGGGACAGGGAGGAACACTGAAGCTTTCTTT
TRBV29-1	TRBJ1-2	-	-	CSVEVVGRNGYTF	TGCAGCGTTGAAGTGGTGGGGAGAAATGGCTACACCTTC
TRBV10-3	TRBJ2-7	-	TRBD1	CAIWTGAYEQYF	TGTGCCATATGGACAGGGGCCTACGAGCAGTACTTC
TRBV7-6	TRBJ1-1	-	-	CASSLAWGNTEAFF	TGTGCCAGCAGCTTAGCGTGGGGGAACACTGAAGCTTTCTTT
TRBV29-1	TRBJ2-7	many	-	CSVDRGRGGGPHEQYF	TGCAGCGTTGATAGGGGCAGGGGGGGCGGTCCCCACGAGCAGTACTTC
TRBV28	TRBJ2-7	-	-	CASSLIHEQYF	TGTGCCAGCAGTTTAATCCACGAGCAGTACTTC